The next 9 T cell receptor beta chains were all read from a single sample in a study of cytomegalovirus exposure and HLA in healthy donors. A multiplex PCR was run with 60 Vbeta primers and 13 Jbeta primers. Some clones are missing from TCRdb's copy, which holds only in-frame ones; the method was immunoSEQ multiplex PCR. The repertoire holds tens of thousands of clones, with around 74% as singletons. Sequencing used PBMCs. Every receptor here comes from a man between 25 and 39 years old in good health and CMV-seronegative.

The CDR3 reads CANVRDRSYNEQFF. The DNA of the CDR3 is TGTGCCAACGTCCGGGACAGGTCCTACAATGAGCAGTTCTTC. This chain links TRBV2 with TRBJ2-1; 8 nucleotides line up with TRBD1. Per germline, CDR1 SNHLY and CDR2 FYNNEI. The CDR3 runs to 14 residues. The junction had 6 bases not matched to a gene; V was cut back by 10 bases and J by 1 base.

CDR3 DNA: TGTGCCAGCAGTGTTGCGGGAGGATCGGTAGATACGCAGTATTTT. Encoded protein: CASSVAGGSVDTQYF. The genes are TRBV6-4 and TRBJ2-3; TRBD2 agrees at 8 bases. V shed 4 bases, J shed 5 bases, and the junction held 8 bases outside the gene matches. The germline gives CDR1 MRHNA, CDR2 SNTAGT. This CDR3 is built from 15 residues.

V and J are TRBV9 and TRBJ1-1, with 8 bases that match TRBD1. V trimming: 7 bases; J trimming: 9 bases; junction bases outside the gene matches: 11. In germline, CDR1 is SGDLS, CDR2 YYNGEE. This CDR3 is built from 13 residues. The CDR3 protein is CASGPGQGSKAFF. The CDR3 coding sequence is TGTGCCAGCGGACCCGGACAGGGTTCGAAAGCTTTCTTT.

In this sample, this clone turned up once. This chain uses TRBV11-2 with TRBJ2-3; 8 bases match TRBD2. Trimming cost V 3 bases and J 4 bases; bases outside gene matches: 6. This CDR3 region has 15 residues. Germline V gene lookup returns CDR1 SGHAT and CDR2 FQNNGV. This chain's CDR3 is CASSFNGRAPDTQYF. CDR3 nucleotides: TGTGCCAGCAGCTTTAACGGGAGGGCCCCAGATACGCAGTATTTT.

The CDR3 nucleotides are TGCAGTGCTAGAGCCAGTGAGACCCAGTACTTC. This encodes CSARASETQYF. The chain employs TRBV20-1 and TRBJ2-5; the D is unclear. This CDR3 has 11 residues. Germline loops: CDR1 DFQATT, CDR2 SNEGSKA (reference sequence). V was cut by 1 base and J by 5 bases, with 5 bases left in between.

This chain joins TRBV6-5 and TRBJ2-7, with TRBD2 identical over 8 bases. Unmatched junction bases numbered 11, after V lost 4 bases and J lost 3 bases. Germline V gives CDR1 MNHEY, CDR2 SVGAGI. This CDR3 region has 16 residues. The CDR3: CASSCSRLAGHYEQYF. CDR3 bases: TGTGCCAGCAGTTGCTCGAGGCTAGCGGGCCACTACGAGCAGTACTTC.

V gene TRBV19 combines with J gene TRBJ1-5; a possible D gene is TRBD1 (5 bases). Trimming shortened V by 6 bases and J by 6 bases, and 12 bases separated the two germline ends. CDR3 length: 13 amino acids. CDR1 is LNHDA and CDR2 is SQIVND in the germline V gene (reference sequence). CDR3 bases: TGTGCCAGTAGCTGGGGGGTCACTCAGCCCCAGCATTTT. Residues: CASSWGVTQPQHF.

This clone was seen only once. The rearrangement joins TRBV6-5 to TRBJ2-1; D possibly corresponds to TRBD1 (7 bases). V was cut by 7 bases and J by 4 bases, with 17 bases left in between. The length of the CDR3 is 15 residues. CDR1 MNHEY and CDR2 SVGAGI come from the germline V gene. CDR3 sequence reads: CASMISRGRYNEQFF. CDR3 nucleotides: TGTGCCAGCATGATCTCCAGGGGGAGGTACAATGAGCAGTTCTTC.

This clone was recorded a few times. The CDR3 DNA follows: TGTGCCAGCAGTGGGGGGAGCACAGATACGCAGTATTTT. Translating it yields CASSGGSTDTQYF. V usage is TRBV7-8 and J usage is TRBJ2-3; D perhaps matches TRBD2 (6 bases). The V gene lost 6 bases and the J gene lost 0 bases, with 7 bases spanning the gap. CDR3 length: 13 residues. Germline V gene lookup returns CDR1 SGHVS and CDR2 FQNEAQ.